This record looks at one T cell receptor (beta chain) sequence and its context. In germline, CDR1 is MDHEN, CDR2 SYDVKM. J was trimmed by 6 bases and V by 6 bases; bases with no gene match: 4. The CDR3 totals 14 residues. Treatment defined: about 20 received Ad26.COV2.S at low or high dose, single or two shots; 5 received placebo; per-sample allocation not given. The samples were gathered on day 63 after the first injection of vaccine or placebo. These data originate in a study of Ad26.COV2.S vaccination and SARS-CoV-2 variants. Data came from immunoSEQ multiplex PCR; TCRdb stores just in-frame clones and leaves some out. Here the sample spans roughly 240,000 clones, 70% to 90% being singletons.

The starting material was peripheral blood, obtained in a trial of Ad26.COV2.S vaccine versus placebo. This receptor was obtained from a person between 18 and 59 years old who received the Ad26.COV2.S COVID-19 vaccine or a placebo. The chain is built from TRBV28 and TRBJ2-7; 14 positions agree with TRBD2. CDR3 sequence (DNA): TGTGCCAGCAGAGGACTAGCGGGAGGTCTCGAGCAGTACTTC. Translated, it gives CASRGLAGGLEQYF.